The 22 T cell receptor beta chains below come from one sample, sequenced in a study of tumor-infiltrating lymphocytes in primary liver carcinoma. With a constant-region primer, TCR beta cDNA was made from approximately 520 ng of total RNA. Libraries of TCR beta came from three nested multiplex PCR rounds with slightly modified ARM-PCR. The study ran its first two PCR rounds for approximately 11 cycles each, using TRBV1-TRBV30 forward primers and a C-beta reverse primer. Each CDR3 protein gets one entry after TCRdb re-called the multiplex PCR reads with MiXCR. The table records around 40,000 distinct CDR3 sequences, around 70% of them present only once. The source material, roughly 18-31 mg of unsorted bulk tissue, was used to co-extract RNA and DNA. The sample was liver tumor tissue from sampling region 2. Subset in this sample: tumor region T2, inferior pole. Every receptor here comes from a man aged 35 to 55 with primary liver carcinoma and hepatitis B virus infection.

Concerning this clonotype: An end of the junction does not agree with germline; a read error may underlie this. The chain couples TRBV6-5 to TRBJ2-1; perhaps TRBD2 as D (6 bases). The CDR3 is made up of 14 amino acids. The V gene's germline CDR1 is MNHEY and CDR2 SVGAGI. The DNA for the CDR3 is TGTGCCAGTAGTCCATTAGCGGATTACAATGAGCAGTTGTTC. It is translated as CASSPLADYNEQLF.

By share of the sample, this clonotype is medium-sized (0.01 to 0.1%). The CDR3 protein is CSPFQGRETEAFF. DNA of the CDR3: TGCAGTCCCTTTCAGGGGAGGGAAACTGAAGCTTTCTTT. The chain employs TRBV29-1 and TRBJ1-1; TRBD1 might be the D (6 bases). Germline V lookup: CDR1 SQVTM, CDR2 ANQGSEA. This CDR3 region has 13 residues.

Concerning this clonotype: A read error may produce the germline difference seen at one junction end. This rearrangement joins TRBV13 to TRBJ1-6, with D possibly matching TRBD1 (6 bases). Looked up from germline, CDR1 is PRHDT and CDR2 is FYEKMQ (reference sequence). This CDR3 comprises 16 residues. The DNA for the CDR3 is TGTGCCAGCAGCTCACCAGGGGAGAGAGGCGATTCACCTCTCCACTTT. Protein product: CASSSPGERGDSPLHF.

Details on this clonotype: Germline and junction disagree at one end, which may indicate a read error. The gene calls are TRBV11-2 and TRBJ2-6, with TRBD1 matching over 8 bases. The germline V gene encodes CDR1 SGHAT and CDR2 FQNNGV. CDR3 size: 21 residues. The CDR3 DNA follows: TGTGCCAGCAACATGGGGGGAGACAGGGGCATTTCCCCCTCTGGGGCCAACTTCCTGACTTTC. It is translated as CASNMGGDRGISPSGANFLTF.

On this clonotype: Mismatch with germline at one junction end may stem from a read error. V gene TRBV29-1 combines with J gene TRBJ2-2; D could derive from TRBD1 or TRBD2 (5 bases each). The CDR3 extends over 15 amino acids. The germline gives CDR1 SQVTM, CDR2 ANQGSEA. The CDR3 nucleotides read TGCATCGTTGGGACGAGCGCGGCGAAGACCGGGGAACTGTTTTTT. Protein product: CIVGTSAAKTGELFF.

Ten or more counts support this clonotype. The chain is built from TRBV5-1 and TRBJ2-3; 9 positions agree with TRBD1. The CDR3 contains 14 residues. Germline assignment: CDR1 SGHRS and CDR2 YFSETQ. V was pared by 5 bases and J by 5 bases, with 6 bases of the junction left unmatched. CDR3 loop: CASRQGAQEDTQYF. For the CDR3, the DNA is TGCGCCAGCAGACAGGGGGCACAAGAAGATACGCAGTATTTT. Full variable domain (missing parts from reference TRBV5-1 and TRBJ2-3): KAGVTQTPRYLIKTRGQQVTLSCSPISGHRSVSWYQQTPGQGLQFLFEYFSETQRNKGNFPGRFSGRQFSNSRSEMNVSTLELGDSALYLCASRQGAQEDTQYFGPGTRLTVL.

A note on this clonotype: Germline and junction disagree at one end, which may indicate a read error. The chain links TRBV14 to TRBJ2-1; 8 bases agree with TRBD2. The CDR3 extends over 16 amino acids. Germline assignment: CDR1 SGHDN and CDR2 FVKESK. Here the CDR3 DNA reads TGTGCAAGCAGAGCCGTAGCGGGATGGGCAAACAATGAGCAGTTCTTC. Its translation: CASRAVAGWANNEQFF.

This clonotype turned up a few times. A junction end diverges from the germline sequence, so it may reflect a read error. This rearrangement joins TRBV29-1 to TRBJ1-1, with D perhaps TRBD1 (5 bases). CDR1 is SQVTM, CDR2 ANQGSEA, per germline. This CDR3 spans 15 amino acids. The CDR3 nucleotides are TGCAGCGGTGCCCCAGGGTGGGGCATGAACACTGAAGCTTCCTTT. This gives the protein CSGAPGWGMNTEASF.

This chain links TRBV20-1 with TRBJ1-5; a weak D match, TRBD1 (5 bases). The ends were cut back, 4 bases at V and 2 bases at J, with 12 bases in the middle. Looked up from germline, CDR1 is DFQATT and CDR2 is SNEGSKA (reference sequence). The CDR3 loop spans 14 amino acids. The CDR3 DNA sequence: TGCAGTGCTAAGGACATTAGCGGCAATCAGCCCCAGCATTTT. Protein: CSAKDISGNQPQHF.

About this clonotype itself: At one of its ends the junction is not consistent with the germline gene, which may arise from a read error. The chain joins TRBV11-2 to TRBJ2-7, with a tentative D call TRBD1 (5 bases). Germline V gene lookup returns CDR1 SGHAT and CDR2 FQNNGV. The length of the CDR3 is 15 residues. In nucleotides, the CDR3 is TGTGCCAGCAGCTTACGATGGATAGGGGAAAAGGAGCGGTACTTC. Translated: CASSLRWIGEKERYF.

This clonotype was recorded a few times. The junction departs from germline at one end; a sequencing error may be responsible. The chain uses TRBV7-8 and TRBJ2-2; the D gene is possibly TRBD1 (6 bases). Germline V gives CDR1 SGHVS, CDR2 FQNEAQ. CDR3 length: 12 amino acids. The CDR3 DNA reads TGTACCAGCAGCTTGGACAGCTGGGAACTGTTTTTT. Translated: CTSSLDSWELFF.

The chain uses TRBV4-3 and TRBJ2-3, with 10 positions matching TRBD1. This CDR3 comprises 20 residues. Trimming took 0 bases from V and 6 from J; bases not matched to a gene: 18. Germline V gene data show CDR1 as LGHNA and CDR2 as YSLEER. The CDR3 nucleotides are TGCGCCAGCAGCCAAGATTCCCCGTCGGGCGGGACAGGGGCCACCGATACGCAGTATTTT. Protein: CASSQDSPSGGTGATDTQYF.

This sequence joins TRBV7-8 and TRBJ2-7; D could derive from TRBD1 or TRBD2 (5 bases each). Germline V gives CDR1 SGHVS, CDR2 FQNEAQ. The CDR3 extends over 16 amino acids. Between the trimmed V and J ends, which lost 4 bases and 5 bases, there was a span of 21 bases. CDR3 loop: CASSSASTEGINEQYF. As DNA, the CDR3 is TGTGCCAGCAGCTCTGCCTCGACAGAGGGCATCAACGAGCAGTACTTC.

Only a few counts were recorded for this clonotype. Being one base from a much bigger clone, this may be a read error. The chain couples TRBV30 to TRBJ1-1; D remains ambiguous. The CDR3 is 13 amino acids. The V gene's germline CDR1 is GTSNPN and CDR2 SVGIG (reference sequence). In nucleotides, the CDR3 is TGTGTCTGGAGTGTTCTGCGGAACACTGAAGCTTTCTTT. Encoded protein: CVWSVLRNTEAFF. The full variable domain, completed using reference TRBV30 and TRBJ1-1, is SQTIHQWPATLVQPVGSPLSLECTVEGTSNPNLYWYRQAAGRGLQLLFYSVGIGQISSEVPQNLSASRPQDRQFILSSKKLLLSDSGFYLCVWSVLRNTEAFFGQGTRLTVV.

Concerning this clonotype: An end of the junction differs from the germline gene, which may be a read error. The chain links TRBV6-5 to TRBJ2-3, with unresolved D. Germline CDR1 reads MNHEY; CDR2 reads SVGAGI. The CDR3 sequence is 11 residues long. The chain's CDR3 is CASGECDTQCF. CDR3 DNA: TGTGCCAGTGGTGAATGTGATACGCAATGTTTT.

Points on this clonotype: The junction and the germline gene differ at one end; a read error may be behind it. This chain joins TRBV6-2 or TRBV6-3 and TRBJ2-1; no definite D call. From germline, CDR1 is MNHEY and CDR2 SVGEGT. CDR3 length: 14 amino acids. Here the CDR3 DNA reads TGTGACAGCAGCTACTCGAGCCATGAGCCTCTGCAGTTCTTC. Translating gives CDSSYSSHEPLQFF.

This clonotype appeared many times. The CDR3 region is CASSLIGSYEQYF. The DNA of the CDR3 is TGTGCCAGCAGTTTAATTGGGTCCTACGAGCAGTACTTC. The chain recombines TRBV28 with TRBJ2-7; D is unclear. CDR3 length: 13 residues. Germline CDR1 is MDHEN and CDR2 is SYDVKM. V shed 2 bases and J shed 1 base, with 6 bases lying between them.

CDR3 sequence (DNA): TGCAGCGTGGGTGGAGGCAAAGATACGCAGTATTTT. Encoded protein: CSVGGGKDTQYF. This sequence joins TRBV29-1 and TRBJ2-3; perhaps TRBD2 as D (5 bases). The CDR3 spans 12 residues. V lost 6 bases and J lost 5, with 12 bases in between. Germline V gives CDR1 SQVTM, CDR2 ANQGSEA.

Note on this clonotype: Given the absence of the conserved phenylalanine or tryptophan at the CDR3 end, a read error is likely. The gene calls are TRBV14 and TRBJ2-3; D is undetermined. Per the germline V gene, CDR1 is SGHDN and CDR2 is FVKESK. There are 13 residues in the CDR3. Between the trimmed V and J ends, which lost 0 bases and 5 bases, there was a span of 6 bases. CDR3 DNA sequence: TGTGCCAGCAGCCAAGACAGCGAAGATACGCAGTATTTA. This codes for CASSQDSEDTQYL.

The V gene is TRBV16, the J gene TRBJ1-1; no firm D call. CDR3 size: 16 residues. Trimming stripped 3 bases from V and 5 bases from J, with 19 bases between. Per the germline V gene, CDR1 is KGHSY and CDR2 is FQNENV. The CDR3 loop is CASSQSVGSPKTEAFF. In nucleotides, the CDR3 is TGTGCCAGCAGCCAGTCTGTCGGCAGCCCGAAGACTGAAGCTTTCTTT.

Comment on this clonotype: The conserved phenylalanine or tryptophan normally closing the CDR3 is absent here, so this likely arose from a read error. The DNA is left out, because the CDR3 cannot be placed on it with certainty; the CDR3 is given as TCRdb lists it. The gene calls are TRBV29-1 and TRBJ1-2. With termini counted, the CDR3 has 11 amino acids. Germline V gene sequence: CDR1 SQVTM, CDR2 ANQGSEA. CDR3 sequence: CSVVWIYGHTL.

As regards this clonotype: Relative to the germline gene, one junction end is altered; a read error may explain this. This chain uses TRBV29-1 with TRBJ1-2; possibly TRBD1 for D (5 bases). There are 11 residues in the CDR3. Germline values: CDR1 SQVTM, CDR2 ANQGSEA. CDR3 bases: TGCAGCGACGACAGCGACTATGGCAACACCTTC. This gives the protein CSDDSDYGNTF.